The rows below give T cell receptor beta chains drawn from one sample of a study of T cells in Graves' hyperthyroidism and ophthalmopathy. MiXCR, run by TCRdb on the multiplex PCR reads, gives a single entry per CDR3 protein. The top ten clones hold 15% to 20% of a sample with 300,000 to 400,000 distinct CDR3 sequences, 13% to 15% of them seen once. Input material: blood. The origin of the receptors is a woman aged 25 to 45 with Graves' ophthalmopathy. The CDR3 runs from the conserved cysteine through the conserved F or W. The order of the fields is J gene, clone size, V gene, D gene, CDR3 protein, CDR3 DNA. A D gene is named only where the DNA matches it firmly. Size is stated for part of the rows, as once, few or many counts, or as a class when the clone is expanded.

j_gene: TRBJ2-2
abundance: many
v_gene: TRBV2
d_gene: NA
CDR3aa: CASRGTVNTGELFF
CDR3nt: TGTGCCAGCAGAGGGACGGTGAACACCGGGGAGCTGTTTTTT

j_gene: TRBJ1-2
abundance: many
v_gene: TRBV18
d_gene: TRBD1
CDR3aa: CASSPVDREDYGYTF
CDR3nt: TGTGCCAGCTCACCGGTGGACAGGGAAGACTATGGCTACACCTTC

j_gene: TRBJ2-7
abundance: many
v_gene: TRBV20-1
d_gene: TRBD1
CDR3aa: CSARDLDRGLSYEQYF
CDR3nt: TGCAGTGCTAGAGATCTCGACAGGGGGCTCTCCTACGAGCAGTACTTC

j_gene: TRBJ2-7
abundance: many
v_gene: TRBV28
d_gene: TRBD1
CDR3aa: CASSLFRQGLSYEQYF
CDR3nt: TGTGCCAGCAGTTTATTCCGACAGGGGCTCTCCTACGAGCAGTACTTC

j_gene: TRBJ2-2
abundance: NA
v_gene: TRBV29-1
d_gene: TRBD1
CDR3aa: CSAGGTGHTNTGELFF
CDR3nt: TGCAGCGCTGGGGGGACAGGGCATACGAACACCGGGGAGCTGTTTTTT

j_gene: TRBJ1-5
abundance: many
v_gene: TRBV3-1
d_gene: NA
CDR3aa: CASSLHGGNQPQHF
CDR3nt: TGTGCCAGCAGTCTTCATGGGGGAAATCAGCCCCAGCATTTT

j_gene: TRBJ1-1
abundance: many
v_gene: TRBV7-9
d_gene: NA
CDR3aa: CASSFFEGNTEAFF
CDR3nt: TGTGCCAGCAGTTTCTTTGAGGGGAACACTGAAGCTTTCTTT

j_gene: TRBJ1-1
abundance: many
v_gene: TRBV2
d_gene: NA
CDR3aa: CASYTSFNTEAFF
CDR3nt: TGTGCCAGCTACACCAGTTTCAACACTGAAGCTTTCTTT

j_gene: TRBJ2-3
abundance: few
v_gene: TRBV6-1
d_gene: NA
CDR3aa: CARTSRDRGDTQYF
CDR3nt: TGTGCCAGAACATCCAGGGATCGAGGAGATACGCAGTATTTT

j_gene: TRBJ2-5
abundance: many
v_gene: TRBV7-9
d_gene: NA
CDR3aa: CASSLTGAGETQYF
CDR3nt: TGTGCCAGCAGCTTGACTGGGGCGGGAGAGACCCAGTACTTC

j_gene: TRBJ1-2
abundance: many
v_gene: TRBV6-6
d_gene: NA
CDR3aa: CASSYSRQFYGYTF
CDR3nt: TGTGCCAGCAGTTACTCGCGGCAGTTCTATGGCTACACCTTC

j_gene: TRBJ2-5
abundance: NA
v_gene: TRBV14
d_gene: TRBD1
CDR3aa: CASSRRGTGIETQYF
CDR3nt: TGTGCCAGCAGCCGCCGGGGGACAGGGATTGAAACCCAGTACTTC

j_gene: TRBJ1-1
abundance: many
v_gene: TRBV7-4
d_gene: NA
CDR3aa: CASSSCPGVRNPEAFF
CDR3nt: TGTGCCAGCAGCTCATGCCCGGGGGTCCGGAATCCTGAAGCTTTCTTT

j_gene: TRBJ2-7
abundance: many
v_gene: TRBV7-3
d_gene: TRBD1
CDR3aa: CASSQTGGRTYEQYF
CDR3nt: TGTGCCAGCAGCCAAACAGGGGGCCGAACCTACGAGCAGTACTTC

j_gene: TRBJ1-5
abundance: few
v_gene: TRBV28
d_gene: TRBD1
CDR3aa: CASGDRGQPDQPQHF
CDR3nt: TGTGCCAGCGGGGACCGGGGACAGCCCGATCAGCCCCAGCATTTT

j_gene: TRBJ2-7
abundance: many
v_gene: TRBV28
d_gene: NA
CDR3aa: CASTSGGSPYEQYF
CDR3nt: TGTGCCAGCACCTCTGGCGGCAGTCCCTACGAGCAGTACTTC

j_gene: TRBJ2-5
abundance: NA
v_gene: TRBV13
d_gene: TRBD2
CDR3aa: CASSTQDGREVHQETQYF
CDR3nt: TGTGCCAGCAGCACCCAGGATGGGAGGGAGGTCCATCAAGAGACCCAGTACTTC

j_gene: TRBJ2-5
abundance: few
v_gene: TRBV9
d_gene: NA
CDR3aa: CASSRKQHQETQYF
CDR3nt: TGTGCCAGCAGCAGGAAACAGCATCAAGAGACCCAGTACTTC

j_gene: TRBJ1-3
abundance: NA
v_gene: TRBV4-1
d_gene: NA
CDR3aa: CASSQAVGPTIYF
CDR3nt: TGCGCCAGCAGCCAAGCCGTGGGGCCCACCATATATTTT

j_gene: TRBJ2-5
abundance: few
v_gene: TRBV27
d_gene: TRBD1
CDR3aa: CASRHTGGWETQYF
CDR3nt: TGTGCCAGCAGACATACAGGGGGCTGGGAGACCCAGTACTTC

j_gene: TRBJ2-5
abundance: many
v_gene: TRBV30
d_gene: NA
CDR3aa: CAWTGAFQETQYF
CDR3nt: TGTGCCTGGACAGGGGCCTTCCAAGAGACCCAGTACTTC

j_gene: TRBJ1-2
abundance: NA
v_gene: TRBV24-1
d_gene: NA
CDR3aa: CATSDLLTGSYTF
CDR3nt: TGTGCCACCAGTGATTTGCTTACGGGGAGCTACACCTTC

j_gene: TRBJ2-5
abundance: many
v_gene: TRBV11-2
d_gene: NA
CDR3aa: CASSISTAQETQYF
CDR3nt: TGTGCCAGCAGCATATCGACAGCGCAAGAGACCCAGTACTTC

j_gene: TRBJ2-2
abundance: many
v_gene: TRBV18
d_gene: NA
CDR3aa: CASSPGRGRENTGELFF
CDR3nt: TGTGCCAGCTCACCAGGTCGAGGCAGGGAGAACACCGGGGAGCTGTTTTTT

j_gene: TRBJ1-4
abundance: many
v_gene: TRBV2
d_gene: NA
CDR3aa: CASSDRLNEKLFF
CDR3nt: TGTGCCAGCAGTGACAGACTGAATGAAAAACTGTTTTTT

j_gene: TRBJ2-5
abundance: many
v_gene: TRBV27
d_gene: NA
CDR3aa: CASSLFKGGGETQYF
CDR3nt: TGTGCCAGCAGTTTATTTAAGGGGGGGGGAGAGACCCAGTACTTC

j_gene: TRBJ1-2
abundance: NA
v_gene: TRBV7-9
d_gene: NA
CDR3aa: CASSFNRAQNYGYTF
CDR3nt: TGTGCCAGCAGCTTCAACAGGGCCCAGAACTATGGCTACACCTTC

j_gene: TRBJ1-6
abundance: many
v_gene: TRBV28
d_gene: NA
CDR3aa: CASRTPDSSPSSYNSPLHF
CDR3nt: TGTGCCAGCAGAACCCCTGACAGTTCCCCGAGCTCCTATAATTCACCCCTCCACTTT

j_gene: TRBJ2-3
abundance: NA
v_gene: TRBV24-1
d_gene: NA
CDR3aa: CATRANEPGTDTQYF
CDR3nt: TGTGCCACCAGGGCCAACGAGCCTGGGACAGATACGCAGTATTTT

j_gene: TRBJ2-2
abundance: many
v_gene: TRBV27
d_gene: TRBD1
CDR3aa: CASSLLTGTGVTGELFF
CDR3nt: TGTGCCAGCAGTTTATTAACGGGGACAGGGGTAACCGGGGAGCTGTTTTTT

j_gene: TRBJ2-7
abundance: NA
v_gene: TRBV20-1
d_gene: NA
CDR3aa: CSARDSNYYEQYF
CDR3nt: TGCAGTGCTAGGGACAGTAACTACTACGAGCAGTACTTC

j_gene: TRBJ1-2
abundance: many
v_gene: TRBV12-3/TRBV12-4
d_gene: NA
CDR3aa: CASSFAGDYTF
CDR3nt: TGTGCCAGCAGTTTCGCGGGGGACTACACCTTC

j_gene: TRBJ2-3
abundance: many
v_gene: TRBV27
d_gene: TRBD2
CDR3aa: CASSPFLRTRGTDTQYF
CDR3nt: TGTGCCAGCAGTCCATTCCTCAGGACTAGAGGAACAGATACGCAGTATTTT

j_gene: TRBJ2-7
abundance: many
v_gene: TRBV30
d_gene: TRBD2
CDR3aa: CAWSLAGGPYEQYF
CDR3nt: TGTGCCTGGAGTCTCGCGGGGGGGCCGTACGAGCAGTACTTC

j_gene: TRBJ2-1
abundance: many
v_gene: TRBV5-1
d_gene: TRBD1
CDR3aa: CASSPPGQGATEQFF
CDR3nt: TGCGCCAGCAGCCCCCCGGGACAGGGGGCAACTGAGCAGTTCTTC

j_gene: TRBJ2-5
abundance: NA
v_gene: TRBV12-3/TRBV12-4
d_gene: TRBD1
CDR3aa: CASSFAGGHQETQYF
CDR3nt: TGTGCCAGCAGTTTCGCAGGGGGCCACCAAGAGACCCAGTACTTC

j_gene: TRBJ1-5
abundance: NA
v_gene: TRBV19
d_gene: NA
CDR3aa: CATYQVGVSNQPQHF
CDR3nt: TGTGCCACCTATCAAGTGGGGGTTAGCAATCAGCCCCAGCATTTT

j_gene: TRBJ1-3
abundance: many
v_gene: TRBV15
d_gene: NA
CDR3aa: CATSRDLQGNTIYF
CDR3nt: TGTGCCACCAGCAGAGATTTACAAGGAAACACCATATATTTT

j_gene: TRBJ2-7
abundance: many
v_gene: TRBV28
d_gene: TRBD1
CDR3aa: CASSFPPYRGPTGYEQYF
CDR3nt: TGTGCCAGCAGTTTTCCACCCTACAGGGGGCCAACTGGCTACGAGCAGTACTTC

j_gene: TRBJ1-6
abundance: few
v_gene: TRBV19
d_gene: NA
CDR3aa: CASSMDRYNSPLHF
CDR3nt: TGTGCCAGTAGTATGGACCGCTATAATTCACCCCTCCACTTT

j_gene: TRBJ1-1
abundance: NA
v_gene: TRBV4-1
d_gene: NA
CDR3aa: CASSLVAGAEAFF
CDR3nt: TGCGCCAGCAGCCTGGTTGCAGGGGCCGAAGCTTTCTTT

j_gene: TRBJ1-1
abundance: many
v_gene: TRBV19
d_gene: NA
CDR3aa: CASRDRSNTEAFF
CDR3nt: TGTGCCAGTAGGGATAGATCGAACACTGAAGCTTTCTTT

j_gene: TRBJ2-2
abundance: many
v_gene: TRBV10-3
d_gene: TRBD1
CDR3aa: CAISFGTGSGELFF
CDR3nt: TGTGCCATCAGTTTCGGGACAGGGTCCGGGGAGCTGTTTTTT

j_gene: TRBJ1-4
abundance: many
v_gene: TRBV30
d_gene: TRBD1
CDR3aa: CAWSPTGEGKLFF
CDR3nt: TGTGCCTGGAGTCCAACAGGGGAAGGAAAACTGTTTTTT

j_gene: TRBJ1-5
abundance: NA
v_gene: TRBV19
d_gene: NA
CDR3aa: CASSIGRNSNQPQHF
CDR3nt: TGTGCCAGTAGTATTGGACGGAATAGCAATCAGCCCCAGCATTTT

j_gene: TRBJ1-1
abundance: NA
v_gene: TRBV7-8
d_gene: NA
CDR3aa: CASSLGKGSTEAFF
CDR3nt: TGTGCCAGCAGCTTAGGCAAAGGTTCCACTGAAGCTTTCTTT

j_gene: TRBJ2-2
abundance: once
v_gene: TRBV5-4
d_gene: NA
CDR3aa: CASSLATNTGELFF
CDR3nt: TGTGCCAGCAGCTTGGCGACGAACACCGGGGAGCTGTTTTTT

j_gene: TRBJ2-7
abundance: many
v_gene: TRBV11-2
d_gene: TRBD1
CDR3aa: CASSFGQGATYEQYF
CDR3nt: TGTGCCAGCAGCTTTGGACAGGGGGCCACCTACGAGCAGTACTTC

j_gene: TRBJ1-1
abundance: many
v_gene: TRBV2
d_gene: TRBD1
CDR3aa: CASREGQQNTEAFF
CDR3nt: TGTGCCAGCAGGGAGGGACAGCAGAACACTGAAGCTTTCTTT

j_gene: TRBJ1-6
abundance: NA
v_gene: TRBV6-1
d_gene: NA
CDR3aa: CASSNTRQANSPLHF
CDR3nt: TGTGCCAGCAGCAACACCAGACAGGCTAATTCACCCCTCCACTTT